This T cell receptor (beta chain) was observed in a study of blood T cells in healthy people across ages. The CDR3 covers 14 residues. With 0 bases clipped from V and 7 bases from J, the junction kept 3 bases outside the gene matches. CDR1 and CDR2 from the germline V gene are LGHNA and YSLEER. The second PCR ran 7 to 11 cycles with a sample-barcoded 5' primer and J-beta primers. Carrying 12 random nucleotides, a template-switch adaptor labeled each individual cDNA molecule. One entry per CDR3 protein, called by TCRdb with MiXCR from the 5' RACE reads. This sample has 890,000 or so distinct CDR3 sequences, with about 59% found just once. General study results and limits: A strong correlation between TCR beta diversity and naive T cell percentage was seen.

About this clonotype itself: The antigen is undetermined.

The rearrangement links TRBV4-3 to TRBJ2-4; the match to TRBD1 covers 7 bases. The TCR was taken from a young man in good health. Sequenced: blood. CDR3 DNA sequence: TGCGCCAGCAGCCAAGACGGGACAGTGAACATTCAGTACTTC. Its translation: CASSQDGTVNIQYF.